Listed here are 32 T cell receptor beta chains from one sample, sequenced in a study of shared clonotypes between healthy human individuals. The repertoire was sequenced with immunoSEQ multiplex PCR; TCRdb's copy has only in-frame clones and lacks some. Of roughly 2 million clones in the sample, approximately 95% were seen once. Specimen: naive CD4+ T cells sorted from blood. Subset reported: CD45RA+ positively selected. These TCRs come from a man aged 18 to 29 in good health.

CDR3 coding DNA: TGTGCCATCAGCACAGGGGGAAGAGAAAAACTGTTTTTT. Encoded protein: CAISTGGREKLFF. The rearrangement uses TRBV10-3 and TRBJ1-4, with TRBD1 matching over 8 bases. This CDR3 has 13 residues. V lost 6 bases to trimming and J lost 8 bases; unmatched junction nucleotides: 5. Looked up from germline, CDR1 is ENHRY and CDR2 is SYGVKD.

The chain joins TRBV6-1 to TRBJ1-6; D not certain. CDR1 is MNHNS and CDR2 is SASEGT in the germline V gene. The V gene lost 5 bases and the J gene lost 7 bases, with 12 bases spanning the gap. The CDR3 consists of 14 residues. CDR3 protein: CASSPREANSPLHF. CDR3 coding DNA: TGTGCCAGCAGTCCAAGGGAAGCAAATTCACCCCTCCACTTT.

In nucleotides, the CDR3 is TGTGCCAGCAGGTTCTCTGGGGGCAATGAGCAGTTCTTC. It encodes CASRFSGGNEQFF. This rearrangement joins TRBV7-8 to TRBJ2-1, with D possibly called TRBD1 or TRBD2 (5 bases each). Looked up from germline, CDR1 is SGHVS and CDR2 is FQNEAQ. The CDR3 consists of 13 residues. The ends were cut back, 6 bases at V and 6 bases at J, with 12 bases in the middle. Full variable domain (rest looked up from reference TRBV7-8 and TRBJ2-1): GAGVSQSPRYKVAKRGQDVALRCDPISGHVSLFWYQQALGQGPEFLTYFQNEAQLDKSGLPSDRFFAERPEGSVSTLKIQRTQQEDSAVYLCASRFSGGNEQFFGPGTRLTVL.

The gene calls are TRBV10-2 and TRBJ2-1; 10 bases are a match to TRBD2. The CDR3 is 17 amino acids. V lost 2 bases, J lost 4 bases, and 8 bases stayed unmatched. From germline, CDR1 is WSHSY and CDR2 SAAADI. CDR3 bases: TGCGCCAGCAGTGAGCAGCTACTAGCGGGAATTTACAATGAGCAGTTCTTC. It translates to CASSEQLLAGIYNEQFF.

The CDR3 nucleotides are TGTGCCAGCAGCTTGCCCCCAGGACAGGCCCCGAGGAATGAGCAGTTCTTC. This translates into CASSLPPGQAPRNEQFF. The chain combines TRBV5-6 with TRBJ2-1; 7 bases map to TRBD1. The length of the CDR3 is 17 residues. CDR1 is SGHDT and CDR2 is YYEEEE in the germline V gene. V lost 1 base and J lost 7; bases outside the gene matches: 14. Looking up the rest from reference TRBV5-6 and TRBJ2-1 gives the full variable domain: DAGVTQSPTHLIKTRGQQVTLRCSPKSGHDTVSWYQQALGQGPQFIFQYYEEEERQRGNFPDRFSGHQFPNYSSELNVNALLLGDSALYLCASSLPPGQAPRNEQFFGPGTRLTVL.

The chain employs TRBV2 and TRBJ2-5; D is unclear. V dropped 7 bases and J dropped 2 bases, with 11 bases sitting between them. Germline values: CDR1 SNHLY, CDR2 FYNNEI. The length of the CDR3 is 13 residues. CDR3 DNA sequence: TGTGCCAGCATCTCCAGATGGCAAGAGACCCAGTACTTC. Amino acid sequence: CASISRWQETQYF.

V gene TRBV10-1 combines with J gene TRBJ2-1; TRBD2 matches 9 bases. The V gene's germline CDR1 is WNHNN and CDR2 SYGVQD (reference sequence). Losses at the gene ends were 3 bases for V and 12 bases for J; bases not matched to a gene: 6. The CDR3 runs to 13 residues. The CDR3 DNA reads TGCGCCAGCAGTGAAGGTAGCGGGAGATGGCAGTTCTTC. It encodes CASSEGSGRWQFF.

This chain joins TRBV25-1 and TRBJ1-1; D gene uncertain. Deletions cut 5 bases from V and 1 base from J, with 8 bases between. The CDR3 covers 13 residues. From germline, CDR1 is MGHDK and CDR2 SYGVNS. CDR3 amino acids: CASSRTENTEAFF. As DNA, the CDR3 is TGTGCCAGCAGTAGGACGGAGAACACTGAAGCTTTCTTT.

The chain employs TRBV2 and TRBJ1-3; D uncertain. The CDR3 sequence is 15 residues long. The V end was cut by 2 bases, the J end by 0 bases, with 8 bases between. Looked up from germline, CDR1 is SNHLY and CDR2 is FYNNEI. In nucleotides, the CDR3 is TGTGCCAGCAGTGAACGGCCTATCTCTGGAAACACCATATATTTT. Protein sequence: CASSERPISGNTIYF.

The J gene is TRBJ1-5, the V gene TRBV10-3; weak D call: TRBD1 (5 bases). The length of the CDR3 is 15 residues. Trimming cost V 9 bases and J 2 bases, with 17 bases left between them. Germline lookup yields CDR1 ENHRY and CDR2 SYGVKD. In DNA, the CDR3 is TGTGCCATAGGGACGAGGGGTGAAGGCAATCAGCCCCAGCATTTT. It is translated as CAIGTRGEGNQPQHF.

This clone has a single count. The rearrangement links TRBV5-6 to TRBJ2-3; D is perhaps TRBD2 (6 bases). The V gene lost 3 bases and the J gene lost 4 bases, with 18 bases spanning the gap. CDR3 size: 16 residues. Germline CDR1 reads SGHDT; CDR2 reads YYEEEE. Written as DNA, the CDR3 is TGTGCCAGCAGCTCCGGCGCGGGAACCCCCCCAGATACGCAGTATTTT. Its protein is CASSSGAGTPPDTQYF.

The V call is TRBV27, the J call TRBJ2-2, with D perhaps TRBD1 or TRBD2 (5 bases each). Trimming took off 5 bases at V and 6 bases at J, with 13 bases between the two ends. Germline assignment: CDR1 MNHEY and CDR2 SMNVEV (reference sequence). The CDR3 totals 14 residues. This chain's CDR3 is CASSLRRDAGELFF. The CDR3 DNA follows: TGTGCCAGCAGTCTCCGACGGGACGCCGGGGAGCTGTTTTTT.

This clone is a singleton in its sample. V is TRBV27 and J is TRBJ2-5; 9 bases fit TRBD1. The CDR3 is 15 amino acids. Germline values: CDR1 MNHEY, CDR2 SMNVEV (reference sequence). Trimming took 5 bases from V and 1 from J; bases not matched to a gene: 5. The CDR3 loop is CASSADRGSQETQYF. For the CDR3, the DNA is TGTGCCAGCAGTGCCGACAGGGGGTCCCAAGAGACCCAGTACTTC.

The chain couples TRBV6-5 to TRBJ1-2, with 10 positions matching TRBD1. This CDR3 comprises 14 residues. Trimming took 5 bases from V and 10 from J; bases not matched to a gene: 10. The germline V gene has CDR1 MNHEY and CDR2 SVGAGI. The DNA of the CDR3 is TGTGCCAGCAGTCTGGGGGGGGACAGGGGACTCTACACCTTC. It encodes CASSLGGDRGLYTF.

In DNA form, the CDR3 reads TGCAGTGCCAAAGCAGGCAACGAGCAGTACTTC. It encodes CSAKAGNEQYF. J is TRBJ2-7 and V is TRBV20-1; D gene ambiguous. V lost 6 bases and J lost 5, with 11 bases in between. There are 11 residues in the CDR3. Germline CDR1 is DFQATT and CDR2 is SNEGSKA (reference sequence).

The chain joins TRBV5-1 to TRBJ1-4; possible D gene TRBD1, 5 bases. Germline CDR1 and CDR2: SGHRS and YFSETQ. CDR3 length: 13 amino acids. Trimming stripped 6 bases from V and 8 bases from J, with 14 bases between. The CDR3 nucleotides read TGCGCCAGCACGGGGGAGAACGACGAAAAACTGTTTTTT. It specifies CASTGENDEKLFF.

The chain uses TRBV25-1 and TRBJ1-2; D unresolved. The CDR3 totals 14 residues. V was clipped by 3 bases and J by 1 base, with 9 bases between them. Germline V gene lookup returns CDR1 MGHDK and CDR2 SYGVNS. CDR3 DNA: TGTGCCAGCAGTGATTGGCTGATTAACTATGGCTACACCTTC. This codes for CASSDWLINYGYTF.

V usage is TRBV4-1 and J usage is TRBJ1-1, with D perhaps TRBD1 (6 bases). This CDR3 has 15 amino acids. CDR1 and CDR2 from the germline V gene are MGHRA and YSYEKL. The V end was cut by 6 bases, the J end by 1 base, with 15 bases between. The CDR3 spells CASRLASGENTEAFF. CDR3 nucleotides: TGCGCCAGCAGGCTCGCTTCAGGGGAGAACACTGAAGCTTTCTTT.

The chain recombines TRBV2 with TRBJ1-4; D remains unclear. Deletions cut 11 bases from V and 0 bases from J, with 10 bases between. This CDR3 region has 13 residues. Germline V gene sequence: CDR1 SNHLY, CDR2 FYNNEI. The CDR3 DNA is TGTGCCCCCCCGGGGACAACTAATGAAAAACTGTTTTTT. Translated, it gives CAPPGTTNEKLFF.

The chain joins TRBV28 to TRBJ2-7; TRBD2 is a possible D gene (7 bases). Germline values: CDR1 MDHEN, CDR2 SYDVKM. The germline V and J ends were trimmed by 3 bases and 2 bases, with 14 bases remaining between them. The CDR3 contains 15 residues. CDR3 DNA: TGTGCCAGCAGTTTGGGGCGGGGGCCTACCTACGAGCAGTACTTC. Its translation is CASSLGRGPTYEQYF.

The chain uses TRBV11-2 and TRBJ1-2; tentatively, D is TRBD1 (6 bases). The CDR3 spans 15 residues. V was trimmed by 6 bases and J by 4 bases, leaving 18 bases between them. Germline V gene lookup returns CDR1 SGHAT and CDR2 FQNNGV. The CDR3 bases are TGTGCCAGCAGGTTAATCACAGGGAGGATCTATGGCTACACCTTC. It encodes CASRLITGRIYGYTF.

This sequence joins TRBV6-1 and TRBJ2-1, with D maybe TRBD2 (6 bases). The V and J ends lost 2 bases and 6 bases respectively, with 17 bases between them. Germline V gives CDR1 MNHNS, CDR2 SASEGT. The CDR3 is 16 amino acids. This CDR3 reads CASSETLAMVGNEQFF. The CDR3 DNA follows: TGTGCCAGCAGTGAAACCCTAGCGATGGTCGGCAATGAGCAGTTCTTC.

This clone was observed once. The chain employs TRBV10-3 and TRBJ2-5; 9 nucleotides line up with TRBD2. The CDR3 extends over 15 amino acids. Trimming cost V 6 bases and J 4 bases; bases outside gene matches: 9. Germline V gene data show CDR1 as ENHRY and CDR2 as SYGVKD. The CDR3 coding sequence is TGTGCCATCAGCACCGGGACTAGCCTCACAGAGACCCAGTACTTC. This sequence encodes CAISTGTSLTETQYF.

The genes are TRBV29-1 and TRBJ2-1; D ambiguous. The germline V and J ends were trimmed by 8 bases and 6 bases, with 14 bases remaining between them. CDR3 length: 12 residues. CDR1 is SQVTM, CDR2 ANQGSEA, per germline. The DNA for the CDR3 is TGCAGCTGCAAAACAGTACTCAATGAGCAGTTCTTC. Protein product: CSCKTVLNEQFF.

The chain uses TRBV10-1 and TRBJ2-7, with D perhaps matching TRBD1 (6 bases). This CDR3 region has 20 residues. In germline, CDR1 is WNHNN, CDR2 SYGVQD (reference sequence). V lost 6 bases and J lost 3, with 33 bases in between. The CDR3 sequence: CASREKDPQAVDRRVYEQYF. CDR3 sequence (DNA): TGCGCCAGCAGGGAAAAAGACCCGCAGGCCGTAGACAGGAGAGTCTACGAGCAGTACTTC.

The chain is built from TRBV9 and TRBJ2-1; D remains unclear. Trimming removed 0 bases from V and 3 bases from J, with 13 bases in between. Germline V gives CDR1 SGDLS, CDR2 YYNGEE. The CDR3 runs to 16 residues. The CDR3 nucleotides read TGTGCCAGCAGCGTAGGACAAAGTGGGGTCTACAATGAGCAGTTCTTC. Its protein is CASSVGQSGVYNEQFF.

The rearrangement links TRBV6-6 to TRBJ1-2, with TRBD1 matching over 7 bases. In germline, CDR1 is MNHNY, CDR2 SVGAGI (reference sequence). The CDR3 spans 14 residues. With V trimmed by 6 bases and J by 6 bases, 10 bases remained unmatched. CDR3 sequence: CASSSGQAADGYTF. CDR3 coding DNA: TGTGCCAGCAGCTCCGGACAGGCGGCGGATGGCTACACCTTC.

A word on this clone: Other nucleotide sequences from this sample produce the same CDR3. CDR3 in DNA: TGTGCCAGCAGTTACTCCGACAGGGGAAACACTGAAGCTTTCTTT. Residues: CASSYSDRGNTEAFF. The rearrangement links TRBV6-6 to TRBJ1-1, with 8 positions matching TRBD1. V lost 0 bases, J lost 2 bases, and 2 bases stayed unmatched. The CDR3 extends over 15 amino acids. CDR1 and CDR2 (germline): MNHNY, SVGAGI (reference sequence).

A word on this clone: In the same sample, other DNA sequences code for this CDR3. This sequence joins TRBV20-1 and TRBJ2-1, with a possible D match to TRBD2 (5 bases). Between the trimmed V and J ends, which lost 3 bases and 5 bases, there was a span of 5 bases. Germline lookup yields CDR1 DFQATT and CDR2 SNEGSKA (reference sequence). This CDR3 has 11 residues. CDR3 amino acids: CSASGNNEQFF. The CDR3 bases are TGCAGTGCTAGCGGGAACAATGAGCAGTTCTTC.

The rearrangement joins TRBV21-1 to TRBJ1-1. TRBV21-1 is a pseudogene locus. This CDR3 is built from 19 residues. DNA of the CDR3: TGTGCCAGCAGCAAAGGGCCCAGGTGCCTAGGGTTTCCGAACACTGAAGCTTTCTTT. This translates into CASSKGPRCLGFPNTEAFF.

The rearrangement uses TRBV2 and TRBJ2-7; 9 bases line up with TRBD1. This CDR3 contains 14 residues. J gave up 4 bases and V 6 bases, and 7 bases lay outside the gene matches. Germline-derived CDR1 and CDR2 are SNHLY and FYNNEI. CDR3 loop: CASRAGTGLYEQYF. The CDR3 coding sequence is TGTGCCAGCAGAGCCGGGACAGGGTTATACGAGCAGTACTTC. Together with reference TRBV2 and TRBJ2-7, the CDR3 gives the full variable domain: EPEVTQTPSHQVTQMGQEVILRCVPISNHLYFYWYRQILGQKVEFLVSFYNNEISEKSEIFDDQFSVERPDGSNFTLKIRSTKLEDSAMYFCASRAGTGLYEQYFGPGTRLTVT.

CDR3 nucleotides: TGTGCCATCAGCGGACTTGAAGAGACCCAGTACTTC. This encodes CAISGLEETQYF. The chain employs TRBV10-3 and TRBJ2-5; tentative D call: TRBD2 (5 bases). The length of the CDR3 is 12 residues. Germline V gene sequence: CDR1 ENHRY, CDR2 SYGVKD. Trimming pared 6 bases from V and 3 bases from J, leaving 8 bases between.